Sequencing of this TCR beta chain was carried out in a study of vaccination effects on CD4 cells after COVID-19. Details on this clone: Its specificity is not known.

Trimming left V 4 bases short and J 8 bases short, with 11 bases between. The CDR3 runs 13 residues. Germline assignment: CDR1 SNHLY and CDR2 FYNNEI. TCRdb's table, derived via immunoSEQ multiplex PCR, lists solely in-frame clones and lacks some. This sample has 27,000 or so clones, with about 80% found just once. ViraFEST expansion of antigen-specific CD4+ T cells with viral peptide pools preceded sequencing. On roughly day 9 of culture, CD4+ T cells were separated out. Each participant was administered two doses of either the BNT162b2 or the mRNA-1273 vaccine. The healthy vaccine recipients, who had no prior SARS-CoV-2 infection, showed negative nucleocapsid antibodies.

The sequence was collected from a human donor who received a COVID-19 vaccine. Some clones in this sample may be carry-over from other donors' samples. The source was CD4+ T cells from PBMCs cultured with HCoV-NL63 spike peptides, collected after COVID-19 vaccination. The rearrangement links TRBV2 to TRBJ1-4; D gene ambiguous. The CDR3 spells CASSVQGKEKLFF. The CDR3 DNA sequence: TGTGCCAGCAGTGTCCAAGGGAAGGAAAAACTGTTTTTT.